This TCR beta chain appears in the sequencing data of a study of blood T cell repertoires in COVID-19. Study at large: Both acute and convalescent COVID-19 samples were obtained from the United States, Italy and Spain. Sources were T cells, B-cell-depleted T cells, or PBMCs; the material itself was cDNA or gDNA.

Original handling: Cell counts per sample came from amplifying reference gene primers. Sequencing used immunoSEQ multiplex PCR; TCRdb keeps in-frame clones, though not all of them. The D gene and trimming were derived from the DNA, and the V and J assignments and clone size from that table. The sample includes 90,000 to 130,000 clones, 88% seen only once; the top ten take 3.3%. The germline V and J ends were trimmed by 2 bases and 6 bases, with 11 bases remaining between them. The CDR3 sequence is 13 residues long. V is TRBV12-3 or TRBV12-4 and J is TRBJ2-7; weak D call: TRBD2 (5 bases). Sequencing was done on a sample of peripheral blood. The origin of this receptor is a woman between 50 and 59 years old with acute or convalescent COVID-19. The CDR3 coding sequence is TGTGCCAGCAGTTTAAATCGGGGAGTCGAGCAGTACTTC. This encodes CASSLNRGVEQYF.